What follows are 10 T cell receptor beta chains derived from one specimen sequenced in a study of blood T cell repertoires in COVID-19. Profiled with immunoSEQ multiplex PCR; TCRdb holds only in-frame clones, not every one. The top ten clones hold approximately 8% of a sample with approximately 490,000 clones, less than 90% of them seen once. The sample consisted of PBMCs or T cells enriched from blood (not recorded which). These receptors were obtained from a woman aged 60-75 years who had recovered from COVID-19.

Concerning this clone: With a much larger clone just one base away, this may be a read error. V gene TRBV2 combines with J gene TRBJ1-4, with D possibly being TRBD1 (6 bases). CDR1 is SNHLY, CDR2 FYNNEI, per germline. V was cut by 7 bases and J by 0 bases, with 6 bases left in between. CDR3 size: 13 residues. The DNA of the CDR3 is TGTGCCAGCACAGGGGCAACTAATGAAAAACTGTTTTTT. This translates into CASTGATNEKLFF. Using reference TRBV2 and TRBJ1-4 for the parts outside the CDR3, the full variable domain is EPEVTQTPSHQVTQMGQEVILRCVPISNHLYFYWYRQILGQKVEFLVSFYNNEISEKSEIFDDQFSVERPDGSNFTLKIRSTKLEDSAMYFCASTGATNEKLFFGSGTQLSVL.

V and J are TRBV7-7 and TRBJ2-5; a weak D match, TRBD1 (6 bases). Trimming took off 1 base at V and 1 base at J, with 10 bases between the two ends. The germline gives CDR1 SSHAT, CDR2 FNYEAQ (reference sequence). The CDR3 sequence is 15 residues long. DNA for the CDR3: TGTGCCAGCAGCTTAGGGGGACATCCCCAAGAGACCCAGTACTTC. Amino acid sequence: CASSLGGHPQETQYF.

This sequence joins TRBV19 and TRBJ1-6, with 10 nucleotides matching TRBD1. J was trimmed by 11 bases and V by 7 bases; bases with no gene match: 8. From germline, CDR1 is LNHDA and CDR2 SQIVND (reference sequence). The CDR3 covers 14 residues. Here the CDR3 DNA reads TGTGCCAGTAAGGCCGGACAGGGGGAAACACCCCTCCACTTT. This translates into CASKAGQGETPLHF.

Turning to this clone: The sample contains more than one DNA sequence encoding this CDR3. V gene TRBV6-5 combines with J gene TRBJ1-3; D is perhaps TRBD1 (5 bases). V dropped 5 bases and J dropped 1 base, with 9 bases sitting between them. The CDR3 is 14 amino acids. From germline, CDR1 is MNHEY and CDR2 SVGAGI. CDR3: CASSIQGSGNTIYF. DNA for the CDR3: TGTGCCAGCAGTATCCAGGGATCTGGAAACACCATATATTTT.

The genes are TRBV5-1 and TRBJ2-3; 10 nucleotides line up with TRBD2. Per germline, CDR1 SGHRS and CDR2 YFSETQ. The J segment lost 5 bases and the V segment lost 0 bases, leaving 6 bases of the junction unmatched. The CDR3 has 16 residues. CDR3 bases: TGCGCCAGCAGCTTGGGAAGCGGGGGGGCGAAAGATACGCAGTATTTT. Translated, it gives CASSLGSGGAKDTQYF.

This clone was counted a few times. The CDR3 region is CASSPLQGAGYGYTF. CDR3 nucleotide sequence: TGTGCCAGCAGCCCTCTGCAGGGGGCGGGCTATGGCTACACCTTC. The gene calls are TRBV5-6 and TRBJ1-2; the match to TRBD1 covers 8 bases. Trimming took 4 bases from V and 4 from J; bases not matched to a gene: 9. Germline-derived CDR1 and CDR2 are SGHDT and YYEEEE. CDR3 length: 15 amino acids.

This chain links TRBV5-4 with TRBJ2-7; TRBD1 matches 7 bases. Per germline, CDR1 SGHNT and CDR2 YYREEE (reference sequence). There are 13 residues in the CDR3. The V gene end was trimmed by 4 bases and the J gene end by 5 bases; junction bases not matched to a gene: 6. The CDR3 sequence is CASSKRDSHEQYF. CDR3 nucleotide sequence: TGTGCCAGCAGCAAACGGGACAGCCACGAGCAGTACTTC.

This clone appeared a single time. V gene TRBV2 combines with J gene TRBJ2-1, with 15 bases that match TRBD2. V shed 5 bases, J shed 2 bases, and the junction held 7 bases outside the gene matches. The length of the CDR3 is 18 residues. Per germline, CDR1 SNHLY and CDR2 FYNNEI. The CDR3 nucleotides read TGTGCCAGCAGTCGCCGGACTAGCGGGGGGGTAACCTACAATGAGCAGTTCTTC. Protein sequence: CASSRRTSGGVTYNEQFF.

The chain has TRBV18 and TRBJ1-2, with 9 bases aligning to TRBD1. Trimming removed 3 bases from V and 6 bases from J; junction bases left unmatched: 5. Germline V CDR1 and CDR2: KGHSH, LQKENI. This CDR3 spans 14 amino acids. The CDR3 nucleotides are TGTGCCAGCTCACCCTGGGACAGGGAAGATGGCTACACCTTC. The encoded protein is CASSPWDREDGYTF.

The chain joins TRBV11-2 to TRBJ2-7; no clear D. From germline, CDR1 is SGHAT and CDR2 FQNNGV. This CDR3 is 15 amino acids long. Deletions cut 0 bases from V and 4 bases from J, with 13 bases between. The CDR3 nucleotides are TGTGCCAGCAGCTTAGATTCGTTGACACCTTACGAGCAGTACGTC. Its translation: CASSLDSLTPYEQYV.